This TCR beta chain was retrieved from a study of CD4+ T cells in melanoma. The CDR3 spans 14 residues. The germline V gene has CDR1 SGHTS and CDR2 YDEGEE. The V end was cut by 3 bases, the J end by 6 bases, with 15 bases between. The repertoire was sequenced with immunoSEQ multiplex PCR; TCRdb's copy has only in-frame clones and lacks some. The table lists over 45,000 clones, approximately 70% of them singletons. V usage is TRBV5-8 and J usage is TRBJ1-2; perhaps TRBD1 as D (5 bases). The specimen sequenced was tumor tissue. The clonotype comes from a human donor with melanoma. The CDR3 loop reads CASSWGGGSHGYTF. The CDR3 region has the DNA TGTGCCAGCAGCTGGGGCGGGGGGAGTCATGGCTACACCTTC.